These T cell receptor beta chains were read from a single sample in a study of regulatory T cells in long-lasting Graves disease. TCRdb processed the multiplex PCR reads anew with MiXCR; each CDR3 protein has one entry. The sample comprises 530,000 or so distinct CDR3 sequences, approximately 13% of which are singletons, and about 10% rests with the top ten. This sample was also put to use in a study of T cells in Graves' hyperthyroidism and ophthalmopathy.

This specimen consisted of peripheral blood mononuclear cells (PBMCs), obtained at new diagnosis, from a patient treated with antithyroid drugs. Source of these receptors: a man aged 30-40 years with Graves disease. Both conserved end residues are part of each CDR3. Each record gives: D gene, CDR3 length, J gene, V gene, clone size, CDR3 protein, CDR3 DNA. D genes are given only for firm matches. The size field is filled for only some rows; it gives once, few, many or a size class.

TRBD2 14 TRBJ2-3 TRBV2 NA CASPDLAGADTQYF TGTGCCAGCCCTGACCTAGCGGGAGCAGATACGCAGTATTTT
TRBD1 17 TRBJ2-7 TRBV10-1 NA CASSGSPTGGPAYEQYF TGCGCCAGCAGTGGTTCTCCTACAGGGGGCCCGGCCTACGAGCAGTACTTC
NA 11 TRBJ2-7 TRBV10-2 many CASMGSREQYF TGCGCCAGCATGGGCTCAAGAGAGCAGTACTTC
NA 13 TRBJ1-2 TRBV5-1 few CASSSRGNYGYTF TGCGCCAGCAGCTCGAGAGGCAACTATGGCTACACCTTC
NA 12 TRBJ1-3 TRBV30 many CAWSVPGNTIYF TGTGCCTGGAGTGTACCGGGAAACACCATATATTTT
NA 15 TRBJ2-1 TRBV11-2 many CASRGDLGSGNEQFF TGTGCCAGCAGGGGGGATCTTGGCTCGGGCAATGAGCAGTTCTTC
TRBD1 15 TRBJ1-1 TRBV12-3/TRBV12-4 many CASSWRGRGNTEAFF TGTGCCAGCAGTTGGAGGGGGCGCGGGAACACTGAAGCTTTCTTT
NA 12 TRBJ2-1 TRBV6-1 few CASSTHSNEQFF TGTGCCAGCAGTACCCACTCAAATGAGCAGTTCTTC
NA 15 TRBJ2-7 TRBV12-3/TRBV12-4 many CASSLRGPHSYEQYF TGTGCCAGCAGTTTGAGGGGACCGCATTCCTACGAGCAGTACTTC
NA 13 TRBJ2-5 TRBV12-3/TRBV12-4 many CASTLDTQETQYF TGTGCCAGCACCCTAGACACACAAGAGACCCAGTACTTC
NA 14 TRBJ1-1 TRBV6-1 many CASRARVMNTEAFF TGTGCCAGCAGGGCCAGGGTGATGAACACTGAAGCTTTCTTT
NA 13 TRBJ1-1 TRBV12-3/TRBV12-4 many CASSIGTRTEAFF TGTGCCAGCAGTATCGGGACAAGGACTGAAGCTTTCTTT
TRBD2 17 TRBJ2-3 TRBV7-2 many CASSLTLAGAATDTQYF TGTGCCAGCAGCCTAACCTTAGCGGGAGCGGCCACAGATACGCAGTATTTT
TRBD2 17 TRBJ2-2 TRBV24-1 many CATSDSPLAGVAGELFF TGTGCCACCAGTGATTCCCCCCTAGCGGGAGTGGCCGGGGAGCTGTTTTTT
TRBD1 18 TRBJ2-7 TRBV29-1 NA CSVHTIIPGQGNAYEQYF TGCAGCGTTCACACAATAATACCGGGACAGGGGAACGCCTACGAGCAGTACTTC
TRBD2 21 TRBJ2-7 TRBV12-3/TRBV12-4 NA CASSPPPGGTERTSGSYEQYF TGTGCCAGCAGTCCCCCCCCAGGGGGTACCGAGCGGACTAGCGGGAGCTACGAGCAGTACTTC
NA 15 TRBJ2-5 TRBV19 few CASRSGRLNQDTQYF TGTGCCAGTAGATCGGGACGTCTTAATCAGGATACCCAGTACTTC
TRBD2 16 TRBJ2-7 TRBV12-3/TRBV12-4 NA CACSQIRLAGAYEQYF TGTGCCTGCAGCCAAATCAGGCTAGCGGGCGCCTACGAGCAGTACTTC
TRBD2 16 TRBJ2-1 TRBV11-2 NA CASSLRLAGAYNEQFF TGTGCCAGCAGCCTGCGACTAGCGGGAGCCTACAATGAGCAGTTCTTC
NA 14 TRBJ1-3 TRBV12-3/TRBV12-4 NA CASTQTGRRNTIYF TGTGCCAGCACCCAAACAGGGAGGCGAAACACCATATATTTT
NA 11 TRBJ2-1 TRBV6-1 NA CASSTPGLQFF TGTGCCAGCAGTACGCCGGGACTGCAGTTCTTC
TRBD1 13 TRBJ2-1 TRBV3-1 many CASSKDRATEQFF TGTGCCAGCAGCAAAGACAGGGCGACTGAGCAGTTCTTC
NA 16 TRBJ2-3 TRBV5-1 few CASSSRRAPSTDTQYF TGCGCCAGCAGCTCACGGAGGGCCCCTAGCACAGATACGCAGTATTTT
TRBD1 15 TRBJ1-2 TRBV24-1 many CATSETGTGNYGYTF TGTGCCACCAGTGAAACCGGGACAGGGAACTATGGCTACACCTTC
NA 11 TRBJ2-7 TRBV11-2 many CASSLVSEQYF TGTGCCAGCAGCTTAGTGTCCGAGCAGTACTTC
NA 18 TRBJ1-5 TRBV15 many CATSRGMASGYSNQPQHF TGTGCCACCAGCAGAGGGATGGCGAGCGGGTATAGCAATCAGCCCCAGCATTTT
NA 13 TRBJ2-7 TRBV7-9 few CASSAAKDYEQYF TGTGCCAGCAGTGCGGCAAAAGACTACGAGCAGTACTTC
NA 14 TRBJ1-5 TRBV20-1 NA CSARGKRWNQPQHF TGCAGTGCTAGGGGGAAGAGATGGAATCAGCCCCAGCATTTT
TRBD1 15 TRBJ1-2 TRBV6-1 many CASCPRTGFLYGYTF TGTGCCAGCTGCCCTCGGACAGGGTTTCTCTATGGCTACACCTTC
TRBD1 15 TRBJ2-7 TRBV6-9 many CASSYRDRGAYEQYF TGTGCCAGCAGTTACCGCGACAGGGGGGCCTACGAGCAGTACTTC
TRBD2 18 TRBJ2-6 TRBV27 NA CASSLSSSGSSGANVLTF TGTGCCAGCAGTTTATCGAGTAGCGGGAGTTCTGGGGCCAACGTCCTGACTTTC
NA 15 TRBJ2-2 TRBV25-1 NA CASRRGLHNTGELFF TGTGCCAGCAGACGAGGACTTCACAACACCGGGGAGCTGTTTTTT
TRBD1 15 TRBJ1-5 TRBV27 many CASRTLQGRNQPQHF TGTGCCAGCAGGACTTTACAGGGGCGCAATCAGCCCCAGCATTTT
NA 15 TRBJ2-3 TRBV7-2 NA CASSFTSTNTDTQYF TGTGCCAGCAGCTTTACGTCTACAAATACAGATACGCAGTATTTT
TRBD1 14 TRBJ2-1 TRBV27 few CASSWAGGNNEQFF TGTGCCAGCAGTTGGGCAGGGGGCAACAATGAGCAGTTCTTC
NA 14 TRBJ1-2 TRBV29-1 many CSVDGELGGSGYTF TGCAGCGTTGATGGGGAACTGGGGGGCTCTGGCTACACCTTC
NA 17 TRBJ2-1 TRBV27 many CASSPAQGRASYNEQFF TGTGCCAGCAGTCCGGCTCAGGGGAGGGCCTCATACAATGAGCAGTTCTTC
NA 12 TRBJ2-2 TRBV6-4 NA CASSGYGGELFF TGTGCCAGCTCGGGCTACGGCGGGGAGCTGTTTTTT
TRBD1 14 TRBJ2-3 TRBV5-1 many CASSLGTGLNTQYF TGCGCCAGCAGCTTGGGGACAGGGTTGAATACGCAGTATTTT
NA 14 TRBJ1-2 TRBV6-2/TRBV6-3 NA CASSSGRPNYGYTF TGTGCCAGCAGTTCGGGACGGCCAAACTATGGCTACACCTTC
NA 13 TRBJ2-3 TRBV2 many CASSSLRTDTQYF TGTGCCAGCAGTTCACTACGTACAGATACGCAGTATTTT
TRBD2 15 TRBJ2-1 TRBV9 few CASSVVAGGYNEQFF TGTGCCAGCAGCGTAGTGGCGGGAGGGTACAATGAGCAGTTCTTC
TRBD1 13 TRBJ1-2 TRBV10-3 many CAIIPRGNYGYTF TGTGCCATCATTCCCAGGGGGAACTATGGCTACACCTTC
NA 13 TRBJ2-2 TRBV12-3/TRBV12-4 many CASSQGTTGELFF TGTGCCAGCTCTCAGGGGACCACCGGGGAGCTGTTTTTT
NA 9 TRBJ2-3 TRBV29-1 few CSPPDTQYF TGCAGCCCCCCAGATACGCAGTATTTT
NA 16 TRBJ2-2 TRBV7-9 many CASSTFGRTNTGELFF TGTGCCAGCAGTACTTTTGGGAGGACCAACACCGGGGAGCTGTTTTTT
NA 13 TRBJ2-2 TRBV7-6 many CASSSRAGGELFF TGTGCCAGCAGTTCCAGGGCCGGCGGGGAGCTGTTTTTT
NA 15 TRBJ1-4 TRBV7-9 NA CASSLRTGLNEKLFF TGTGCCAGCAGCTTACGTACAGGCCTGAATGAAAAACTGTTTTTT
NA 13 TRBJ1-2 TRBV12-3/TRBV12-4 many CASRVTGVYGYTF TGTGCCAGCAGGGTGACAGGAGTTTATGGCTACACCTTC
TRBD1 13 TRBJ2-2 TRBV10-3 many CARGQDLTGELFF TGTGCCAGAGGACAGGATCTCACCGGGGAGCTGTTTTTT